Sequencing of this T cell receptor (beta chain) was carried out in a study of T cells in Graves' hyperthyroidism and ophthalmopathy. This clonotype was counted only a few times. PBMCs were obtained from 7.5 to 10 ml fresh peripheral blood. Germline assignment: CDR1 SGHRS and CDR2 YFSETQ. This CDR3 region has 14 residues. TCR beta CDR3 regions were amplified from RNA. The study used the HTBI primer set for a first-round RT-PCR of the TCR CDR3. TCRdb independently ran MiXCR on the multiplex PCR reads; one entry per CDR3 protein. The table has approximately 640,000 distinct CDR3 sequences, 15% to 20% seen once.

The sequencing input was blood. The TCR was taken from a man aged 45-65 years with Graves' hyperthyroidism. The chain carries TRBV5-1 and TRBJ1-6; 9 bases are shared with TRBD1. The CDR3 DNA sequence: TGCACCGGCAGCGAGGACAGGGGTAATTCACCCCTCCACTTT. Its protein is CTGSEDRGNSPLHF.